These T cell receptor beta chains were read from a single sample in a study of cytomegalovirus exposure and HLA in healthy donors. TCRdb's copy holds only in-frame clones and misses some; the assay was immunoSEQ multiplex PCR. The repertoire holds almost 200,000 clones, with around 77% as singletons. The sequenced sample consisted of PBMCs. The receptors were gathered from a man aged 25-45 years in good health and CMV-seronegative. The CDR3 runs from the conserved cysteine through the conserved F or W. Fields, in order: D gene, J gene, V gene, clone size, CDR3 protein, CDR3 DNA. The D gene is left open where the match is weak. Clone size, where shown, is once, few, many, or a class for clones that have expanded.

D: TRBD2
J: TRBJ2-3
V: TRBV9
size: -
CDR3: CASSPRPSAGGSDTQYF
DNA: TGTGCCAGCAGCCCCAGACCCTCAGCGGGAGGTTCAGATACGCAGTATTTT

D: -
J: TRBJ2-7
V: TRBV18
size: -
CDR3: CASSPTVSYEQYF
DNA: TGTGCCAGCTCACCAACAGTCTCCTACGAGCAGTACTTC

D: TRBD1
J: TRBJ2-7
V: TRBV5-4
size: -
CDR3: CASSFGTGNYEQYF
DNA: TGTGCCAGCAGCTTCGGGACAGGCAATTACGAGCAGTACTTC

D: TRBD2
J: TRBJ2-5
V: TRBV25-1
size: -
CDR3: CASSGSLAGVETQYF
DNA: TGTGCCAGCAGTGGCTCTCTAGCGGGAGTTGAGACCCAGTACTTC

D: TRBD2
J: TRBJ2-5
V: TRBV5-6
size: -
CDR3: CASSPDRGLKLQETQYF
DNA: TGTGCCAGCAGCCCCGATCGGGGACTAAAGCTTCAAGAGACCCAGTACTTC

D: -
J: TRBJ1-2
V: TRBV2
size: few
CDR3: CASSEVPLYGYTF
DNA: TGTGCCAGCAGTGAAGTCCCCCTCTATGGCTACACCTTC

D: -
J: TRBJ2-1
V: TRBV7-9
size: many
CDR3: CASSPRGPREYEQFF
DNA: TGTGCCAGCAGCCCCCGCGGTCCGAGGGAGTATGAGCAGTTCTTC

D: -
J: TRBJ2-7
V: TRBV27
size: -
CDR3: CASSFALPPLNYEQYF
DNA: TGTGCCAGCAGTTTTGCCCTACCTCCCCTCAACTACGAGCAGTACTTC

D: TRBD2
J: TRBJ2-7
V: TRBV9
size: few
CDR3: CASSPRGGRNPYEQYF
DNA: TGTGCCAGCAGCCCCCGCGGCGGGAGGAACCCCTACGAGCAGTACTTC

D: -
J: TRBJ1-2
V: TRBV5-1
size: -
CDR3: CASSDNRAHGYTF
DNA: TGCGCCAGCAGCGACAACAGGGCCCATGGCTACACCTTC

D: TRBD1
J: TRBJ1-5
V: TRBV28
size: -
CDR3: CASSLLGQGNQPQHF
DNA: TGTGCCAGCAGTTTATTGGGACAGGGCAATCAGCCCCAGCATTTT

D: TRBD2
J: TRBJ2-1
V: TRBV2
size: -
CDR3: CASSDPLAGGRYNEQFF
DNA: TGTGCCAGCAGTGACCCCCTAGCGGGAGGCAGGTACAATGAGCAGTTCTTC

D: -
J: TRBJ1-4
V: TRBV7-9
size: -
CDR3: CASSVPPGLNEKLFF
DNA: TGTGCCAGCAGCGTCCCCCCAGGGCTAAATGAAAAACTGTTTTTT

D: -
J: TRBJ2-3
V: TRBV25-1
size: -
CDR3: CASSGESTSRLWTDTQYF
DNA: TGTGCCAGCAGTGGGGAGAGCACTAGCCGTCTTTGGACAGATACGCAGTATTTT

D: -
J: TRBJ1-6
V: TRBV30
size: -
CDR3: CAWTTDGAYNSPLHF
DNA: TGTGCCTGGACCACGGACGGGGCCTATAATTCACCCCTCCACTTT

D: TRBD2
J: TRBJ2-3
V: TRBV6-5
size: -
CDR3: CASRTSSGADTQYF
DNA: TGTGCCAGCAGAACCTCTAGCGGGGCAGATACGCAGTATTTT

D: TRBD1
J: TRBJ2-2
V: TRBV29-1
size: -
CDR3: CSVFGQGVTGELFF
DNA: TGCAGCGTTTTTGGCCAGGGGGTCACCGGGGAGCTGTTTTTT

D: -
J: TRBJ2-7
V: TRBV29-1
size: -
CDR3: CSVEDRTSYEQYF
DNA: TGCAGCGTTGAGGACAGAACCTCCTACGAGCAGTACTTC

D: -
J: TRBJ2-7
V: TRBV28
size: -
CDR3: CASSLKNPPGQYF
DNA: TGTGCCAGCAGTTTAAAAAACCCCCCCGGGCAGTACTTC

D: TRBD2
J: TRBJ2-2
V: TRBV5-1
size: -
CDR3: CASSRGHSGDTGELFF
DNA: TGCGCCAGCAGCCGTGGACATAGCGGGGACACCGGGGAGCTGTTTTTT

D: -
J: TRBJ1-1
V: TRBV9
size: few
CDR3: CASNRGNTEAFF
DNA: TGTGCCAGCAATCGGGGAAACACTGAAGCTTTCTTT

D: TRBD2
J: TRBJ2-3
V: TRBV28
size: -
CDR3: CASSLILAGGITDTQYF
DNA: TGTGCCAGCAGTTTAATTCTAGCGGGAGGGATTACAGATACGCAGTATTTT

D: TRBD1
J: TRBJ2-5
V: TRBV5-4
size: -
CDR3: CASSGTPGQEETQYF
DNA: TGTGCCAGCAGCGGAACACCGGGACAGGAAGAGACCCAGTACTTC

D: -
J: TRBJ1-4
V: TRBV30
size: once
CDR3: CAWSEGRVGEKLFF
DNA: TGTGCCTGGAGTGAGGGGAGGGTCGGTGAAAAACTGTTTTTT

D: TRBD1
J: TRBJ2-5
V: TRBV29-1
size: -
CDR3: CSVNRGSETQYF
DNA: TGCAGCGTGAACAGGGGGAGCGAGACCCAGTACTTC

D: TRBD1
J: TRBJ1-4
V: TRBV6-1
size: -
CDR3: CASRLISGGDEKLFF
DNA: TGTGCCAGCAGACTTATCTCAGGGGGAGATGAAAAACTGTTTTTT

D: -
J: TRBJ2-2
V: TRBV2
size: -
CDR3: CASRAWGSTGELFF
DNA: TGTGCCAGCAGAGCCTGGGGCAGTACCGGGGAGCTGTTTTTT

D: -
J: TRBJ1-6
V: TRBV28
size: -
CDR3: CASSPYSYNSPLHF
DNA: TGTGCCAGCAGTCCTTACTCCTATAATTCACCCCTCCACTTT

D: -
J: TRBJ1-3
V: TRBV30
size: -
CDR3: CAWSVPGTGKSSGNTIYF
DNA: TGTGCCTGGAGTGTACCCGGGACTGGTAAAAGCTCTGGAAACACCATATATTTT